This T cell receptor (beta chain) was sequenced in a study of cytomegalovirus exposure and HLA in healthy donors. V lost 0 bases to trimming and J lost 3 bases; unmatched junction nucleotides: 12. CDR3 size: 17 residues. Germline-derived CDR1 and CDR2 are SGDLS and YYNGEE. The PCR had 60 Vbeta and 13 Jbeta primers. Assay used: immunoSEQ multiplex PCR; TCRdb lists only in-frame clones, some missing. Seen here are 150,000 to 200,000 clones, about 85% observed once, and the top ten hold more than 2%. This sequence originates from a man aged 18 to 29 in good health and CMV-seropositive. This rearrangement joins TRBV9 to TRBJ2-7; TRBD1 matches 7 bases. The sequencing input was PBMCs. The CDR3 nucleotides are TGTGCCAGCAGCGTAGCTTCAGCGGCAGGGGGAAGCTACGAGCAGTACTTC. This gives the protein CASSVASAAGGSYEQYF.